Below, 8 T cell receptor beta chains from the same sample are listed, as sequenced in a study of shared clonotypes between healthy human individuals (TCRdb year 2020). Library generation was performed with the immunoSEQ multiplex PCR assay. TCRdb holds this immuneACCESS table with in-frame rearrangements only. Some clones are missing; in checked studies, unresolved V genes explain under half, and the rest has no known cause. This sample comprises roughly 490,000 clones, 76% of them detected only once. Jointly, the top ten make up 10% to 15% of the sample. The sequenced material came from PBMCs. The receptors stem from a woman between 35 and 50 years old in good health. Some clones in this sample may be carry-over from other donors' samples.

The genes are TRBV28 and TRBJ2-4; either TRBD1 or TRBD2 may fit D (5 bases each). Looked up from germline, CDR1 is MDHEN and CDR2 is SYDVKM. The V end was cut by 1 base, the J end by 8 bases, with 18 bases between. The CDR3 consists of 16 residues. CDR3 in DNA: TGTGCCAGCAGTTTATACAACACGGGACCCGGGGACATTCAGTACTTC. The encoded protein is CASSLYNTGPGDIQYF.

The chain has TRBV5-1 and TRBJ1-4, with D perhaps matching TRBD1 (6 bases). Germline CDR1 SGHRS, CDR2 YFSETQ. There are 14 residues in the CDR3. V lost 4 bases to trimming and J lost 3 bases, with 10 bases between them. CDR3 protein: CASSRDTPNEKLFF. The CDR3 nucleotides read TGCGCCAGCAGCCGGGACACTCCTAATGAAAAACTGTTTTTT.

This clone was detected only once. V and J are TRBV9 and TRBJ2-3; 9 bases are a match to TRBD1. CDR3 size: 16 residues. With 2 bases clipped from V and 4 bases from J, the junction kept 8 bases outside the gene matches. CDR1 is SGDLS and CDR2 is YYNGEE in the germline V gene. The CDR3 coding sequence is TGTGCCAGCAGCGTCGTACAGGGGGCGCGAGCAGATACGCAGTATTTT. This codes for CASSVVQGARADTQYF.

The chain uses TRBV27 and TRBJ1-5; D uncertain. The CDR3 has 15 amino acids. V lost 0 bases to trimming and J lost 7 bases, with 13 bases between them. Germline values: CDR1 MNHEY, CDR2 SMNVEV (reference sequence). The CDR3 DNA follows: TGTGCCAGCAGTTTATCCTTTGGGGTACGACAGCCCCAGCATTTT. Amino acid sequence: CASSLSFGVRQPQHF.

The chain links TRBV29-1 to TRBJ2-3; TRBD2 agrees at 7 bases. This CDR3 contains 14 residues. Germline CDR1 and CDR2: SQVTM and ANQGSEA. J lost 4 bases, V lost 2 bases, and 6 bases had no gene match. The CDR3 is CSVEIQRDADTQYF. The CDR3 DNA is TGCAGCGTTGAAATTCAGCGGGACGCAGATACGCAGTATTTT.

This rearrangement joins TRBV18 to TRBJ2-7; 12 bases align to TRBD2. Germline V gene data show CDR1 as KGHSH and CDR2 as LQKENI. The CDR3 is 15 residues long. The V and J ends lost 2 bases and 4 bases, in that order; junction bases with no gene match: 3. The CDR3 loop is CASSPVLAGGYEQYF. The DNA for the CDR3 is TGTGCCAGCTCACCAGTACTAGCGGGAGGTTACGAGCAGTACTTC. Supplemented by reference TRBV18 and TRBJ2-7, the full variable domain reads NAGVMQNPRHLVRRRGQEARLRCSPMKGHSHVYWYRQLPEEGLKFMVYLQKENIIDESGMPKERFSAEFPKEGPSILRIQQVVRGDSAAYFCASSPVLAGGYEQYFGPGTRLTVT.

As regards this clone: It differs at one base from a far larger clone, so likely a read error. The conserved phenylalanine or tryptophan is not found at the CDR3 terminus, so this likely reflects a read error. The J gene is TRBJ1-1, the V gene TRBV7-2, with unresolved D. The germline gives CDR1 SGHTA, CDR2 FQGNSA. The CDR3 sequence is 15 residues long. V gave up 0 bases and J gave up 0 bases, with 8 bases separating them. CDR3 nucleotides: TGTGCCAGCAGCTTAGCGGGCAGGCTGAACACTGAAGCTTTCCTT. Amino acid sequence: CASSLAGRLNTEAFL.

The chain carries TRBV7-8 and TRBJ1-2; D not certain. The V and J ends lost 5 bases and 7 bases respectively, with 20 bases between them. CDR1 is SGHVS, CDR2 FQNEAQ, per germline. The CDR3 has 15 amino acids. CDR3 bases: TGTGCCAGCAGCCCTCGCTCGGCCGAGTCAGCTGGCTACACCTTC. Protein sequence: CASSPRSAESAGYTF.